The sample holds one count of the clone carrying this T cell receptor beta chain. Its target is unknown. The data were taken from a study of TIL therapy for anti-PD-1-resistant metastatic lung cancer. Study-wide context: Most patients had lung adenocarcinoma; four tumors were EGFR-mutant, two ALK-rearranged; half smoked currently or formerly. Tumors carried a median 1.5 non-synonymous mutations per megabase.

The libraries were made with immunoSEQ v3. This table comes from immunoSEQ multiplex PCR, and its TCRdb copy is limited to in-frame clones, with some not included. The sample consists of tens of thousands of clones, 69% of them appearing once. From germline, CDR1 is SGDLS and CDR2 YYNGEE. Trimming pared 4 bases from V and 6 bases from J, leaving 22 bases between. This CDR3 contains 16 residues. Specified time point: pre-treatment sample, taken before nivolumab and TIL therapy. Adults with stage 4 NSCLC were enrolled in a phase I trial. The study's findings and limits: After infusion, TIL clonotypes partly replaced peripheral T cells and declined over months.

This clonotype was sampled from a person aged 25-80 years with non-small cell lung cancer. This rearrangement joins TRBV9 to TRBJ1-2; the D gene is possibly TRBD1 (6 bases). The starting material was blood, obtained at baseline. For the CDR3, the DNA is TGTGCCAGCAGCCTTTCCCGACAGGCACTCGGGCATGGCTACACCTTC. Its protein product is CASSLSRQALGHGYTF.